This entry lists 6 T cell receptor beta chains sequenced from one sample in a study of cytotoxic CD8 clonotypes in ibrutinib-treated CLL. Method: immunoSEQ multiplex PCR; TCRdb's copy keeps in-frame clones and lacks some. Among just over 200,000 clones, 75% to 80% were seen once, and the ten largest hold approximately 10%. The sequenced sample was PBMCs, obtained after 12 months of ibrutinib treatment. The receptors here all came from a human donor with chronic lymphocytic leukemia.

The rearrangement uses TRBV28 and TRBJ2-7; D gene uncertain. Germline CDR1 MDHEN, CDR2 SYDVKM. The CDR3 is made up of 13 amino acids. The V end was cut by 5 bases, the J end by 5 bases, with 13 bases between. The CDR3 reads CASSTLMEDEQYF. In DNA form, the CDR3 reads TGTGCCAGCAGTACGCTGATGGAAGACGAGCAGTACTTC. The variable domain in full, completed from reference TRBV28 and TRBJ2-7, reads DVKVTQSSRYLVKRTGEKVFLECVQDMDHENMFWYRQDPGLGLRLIYFSYDVKMKEKGDIPEGYSVSREKKERFSLILESASTNQTSMYLCASSTLMEDEQYFGPGTRLTVT.

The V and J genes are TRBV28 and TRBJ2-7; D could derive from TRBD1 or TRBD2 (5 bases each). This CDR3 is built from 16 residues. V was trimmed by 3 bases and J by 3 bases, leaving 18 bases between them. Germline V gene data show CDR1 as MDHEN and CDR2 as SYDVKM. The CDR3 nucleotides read TGTGCCAGCAGTTTCAACGGTTGGGGGAGCGGCTACGAGCAGTACTTC. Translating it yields CASSFNGWGSGYEQYF.

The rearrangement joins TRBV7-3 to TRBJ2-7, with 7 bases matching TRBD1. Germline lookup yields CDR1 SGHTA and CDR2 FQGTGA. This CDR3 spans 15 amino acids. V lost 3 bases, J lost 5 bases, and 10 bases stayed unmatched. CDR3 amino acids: CASSFVTGSFNEQYF. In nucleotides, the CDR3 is TGTGCCAGCAGCTTCGTGACAGGGTCTTTCAACGAGCAGTACTTC. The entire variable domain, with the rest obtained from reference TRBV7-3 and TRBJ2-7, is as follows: GAGVSQTPSNKVTEKGKYVELRCDPISGHTALYWYRQSLGQGPEFLIYFQGTGAADDSGLPNDRFFAVRPEGSVSTLKIQRTERGDSAVYLCASSFVTGSFNEQYFGPGTRLTVT.

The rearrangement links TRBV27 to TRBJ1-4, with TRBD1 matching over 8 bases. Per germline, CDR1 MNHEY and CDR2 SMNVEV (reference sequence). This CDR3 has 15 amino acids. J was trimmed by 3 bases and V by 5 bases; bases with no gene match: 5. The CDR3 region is CASSLQGAANEKLFF. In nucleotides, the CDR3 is TGTGCCAGCAGTCTTCAGGGGGCTGCTAATGAAAAACTGTTTTTT.

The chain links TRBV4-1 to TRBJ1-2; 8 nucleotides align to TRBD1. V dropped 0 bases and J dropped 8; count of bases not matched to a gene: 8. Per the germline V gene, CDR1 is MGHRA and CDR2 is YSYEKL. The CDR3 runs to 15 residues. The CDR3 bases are TGCGCCAGCAGCCAAGAGCCTCAGGGGGCGCAAGGCTACACCTTC. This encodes CASSQEPQGAQGYTF.

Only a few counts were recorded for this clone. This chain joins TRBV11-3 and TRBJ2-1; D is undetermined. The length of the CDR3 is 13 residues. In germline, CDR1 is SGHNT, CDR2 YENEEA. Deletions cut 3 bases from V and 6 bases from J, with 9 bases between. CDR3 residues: CASSFPPSNEQFF. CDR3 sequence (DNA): TGTGCCAGCAGCTTCCCGCCTAGCAATGAGCAGTTCTTC.